This T cell receptor beta chain was found in a study of cytomegalovirus exposure and HLA in healthy donors. Study-wide results and limits: About 87% or about 30% of the time was how often most TCR beta V segments were productive, according to an earlier analysis.

Trimming cost V 0 bases and J 5 bases; bases outside gene matches: 0. This CDR3 has 13 amino acids. Germline loops: CDR1 GTSNPN, CDR2 SVGIG (reference sequence). PCR used 60 Vbeta primers and 13 Jbeta primers. Generated by immunoSEQ multiplex PCR, the TCRdb table keeps only in-frame clones and is missing some. The table records approximately 79,000 clones, around 78% of them present only once. Worth noting for this clone: The antigen is undetermined.

This TCR was recovered from a male donor in good health and CMV-seropositive. The chain is built from TRBV30 and TRBJ2-2; 7 positions agree with TRBD2. What was sequenced was PBMCs. The CDR3 here is CAWSVLATGELFF. As DNA, the CDR3 is TGTGCCTGGAGTGTACTAGCGACCGGGGAGCTGTTTTTT.